Listed here are 26 T cell receptor beta chains from one sample, sequenced in a study of vaccination effects on CD4 cells after COVID-19 (dated by TCRdb to the early 2020s). After approximately eleven days of culture, CD4+ T cells were isolated with the EasySep CD4+ T cell isolation kit. Two doses of either the BNT162b2 or the mRNA-1273 mRNA SARS-CoV-2 vaccine were administered to participants. For these TCRs, the target antigens are not known. Library creation used the immunoSEQ multiplex PCR assay. TCRdb took over this immuneACCESS table, retaining in-frame rearrangements with V and J assigned. Such tables are incomplete; in checked studies, under half of the missing clones stem from an unresolved V gene, and the remainder is unexplained. Present in this sample are about 57,000 clones, around 73% of which were seen just once. Together, the top ten hold around 4% of the sample. The specimen was CD4+ T cells from PBMCs cultured without peptide, collected after COVID-19 vaccination. The origin of the receptors is a human donor who received a COVID-19 vaccine.

The rearrangement uses TRBV4-1 and TRBJ1-1, with D possibly TRBD1 on 6 matching bases. CDR1 is MGHRA and CDR2 is YSYEKL in the germline V gene. V lost 4 bases and J lost 0, with 21 bases in between. This CDR3 is 18 amino acids long. The CDR3 loop reads CASSRTVQGTRLNTEAFF. In DNA form, the CDR3 reads TGCGCCAGCAGCCGGACCGTTCAGGGGACTCGACTGAACACTGAAGCTTTCTTT.

This rearrangement joins TRBV6-4 to TRBJ1-1, with D tentatively TRBD1 (5 bases). This CDR3 has 13 residues. Trimming took 7 bases from V and 7 from J, leaving 16 bases between them. Germline V gives CDR1 MRHNA, CDR2 SNTAGT. CDR3 protein: CASTLGPGFEAFF. The DNA of the CDR3 is TGTGCCAGCACTCTGGGGCCAGGGTTTGAAGCTTTCTTT.

The gene calls are TRBV5-6 and TRBJ2-3; a weak D match, TRBD2 (5 bases). This CDR3 contains 16 residues. Trimming removed 4 bases at V and 1 base at J, with 16 bases between. Looked up from germline, CDR1 is SGHDT and CDR2 is YYEEEE. CDR3 sequence reads: CASSGTARRGTDTQYF. In nucleotides, the CDR3 is TGTGCCAGCAGCGGCACGGCGAGGCGGGGCACAGATACGCAGTATTTT. Full variable domain (missing parts from reference TRBV5-6 and TRBJ2-3): DAGVTQSPTHLIKTRGQQVTLRCSPKSGHDTVSWYQQALGQGPQFIFQYYEEEERQRGNFPDRFSGHQFPNYSSELNVNALLLGDSALYLCASSGTARRGTDTQYFGPGTRLTVL.

V and J are TRBV27 and TRBJ2-7, with a tentative D call TRBD2 (6 bases). This CDR3 spans 16 amino acids. Germline CDR1 is MNHEY and CDR2 is SMNVEV (reference sequence). Trimming took off 3 bases at V and 6 bases at J, with 21 bases between the two ends. CDR3 region: CASSLEGLGGFGEQYF. The CDR3 bases are TGTGCCAGCAGTTTGGAGGGATTGGGAGGCTTTGGCGAGCAGTACTTC.

The V call is TRBV30, the J call TRBJ2-7; no firm D call. The CDR3 contains 13 residues. The V end lost 0 bases, the J end lost 2 bases, and 8 bases lay between the germline ends. Germline V gene lookup returns CDR1 GTSNPN and CDR2 SVGIG (reference sequence). CDR3 nucleotides: TGTGCCTGGAGTGTATCCCCGACCTACGAGCAGTACTTC. Translated, it gives CAWSVSPTYEQYF.

The chain carries TRBV29-1 and TRBJ2-7, with TRBD2 matching 11 bases. Per the germline V gene, CDR1 is SQVTM and CDR2 is ANQGSEA. The V and J ends lost 0 bases and 0 bases, in that order; junction bases with no gene match: 13. The CDR3 is 19 residues long. CDR3 nucleotides: TGCAGCGTTGAAGAGTGGGCAATCACTAGCGGGAGCCACTCCTACGAGCAGTACTTC. This encodes CSVEEWAITSGSHSYEQYF.

The V call is TRBV19, the J call TRBJ1-6; weak D call: TRBD1 (6 bases). The V end was cut by 1 base, the J end by 9 bases, with 13 bases between. The CDR3 is 15 amino acids. Germline V gene lookup returns CDR1 LNHDA and CDR2 SQIVND (reference sequence). The CDR3 DNA follows: TGTGCCAGTAGTATAGGGGCAGGGGACCTTTCACCCCTCCACTTT. This codes for CASSIGAGDLSPLHF.

The chain is built from TRBV13 and TRBJ1-5; 7 nucleotides match TRBD1. J gave up 4 bases and V 3 bases, and 6 bases lay outside the gene matches. The CDR3 spans 15 residues. Germline V CDR1 and CDR2: PRHDT, FYEKMQ (reference sequence). This CDR3 reads CASSFKGAPNQPQHF. DNA for the CDR3: TGTGCCAGCAGCTTTAAGGGGGCCCCGAATCAGCCCCAGCATTTT.

The chain carries TRBV5-1 and TRBJ2-5; 8 bases line up with TRBD1. Germline assignment: CDR1 SGHRS and CDR2 YFSETQ. V lost 0 bases and J lost 4; bases outside the gene matches: 8. The CDR3 spans 16 residues. CDR3 amino acids: CASSLVPDRVSETQYF. The CDR3 bases are TGCGCCAGCAGCTTGGTTCCGGACAGGGTTTCAGAGACCCAGTACTTC.

The rearrangement joins TRBV5-1 to TRBJ2-1, with 8 bases fitting TRBD1. This CDR3 spans 16 amino acids. Germline V gene lookup returns CDR1 SGHRS and CDR2 YFSETQ. The J segment lost 2 bases and the V segment lost 0 bases, leaving 4 bases of the junction unmatched. This CDR3 reads CASSLGVRGPYNEQFF. The CDR3 nucleotides are TGCGCCAGCAGCTTGGGCGTCAGGGGGCCCTACAATGAGCAGTTCTTC.

The V call is TRBV6-5, the J call TRBJ2-2; D perhaps matches TRBD1 (5 bases). CDR3 length: 15 amino acids. With 6 bases removed from V and 0 bases from J, the gap between germline ends came to 11 bases. Germline-derived CDR1 and CDR2 are MNHEY and SVGAGI. CDR3 loop: CASSPRTTNTGELFF. The CDR3 nucleotides read TGTGCCAGCAGCCCCCGGACAACGAACACCGGGGAGCTGTTTTTT.

The V call is TRBV9, the J call TRBJ2-7; TRBD2 agrees at 8 bases. CDR1 is SGDLS, CDR2 YYNGEE, per germline. After removal of 6 bases from V and 6 bases from J, the junction contained 14 bases not matched to a gene. The length of the CDR3 is 15 residues. In DNA form, the CDR3 reads TGTGCCAGCACCAAAGACGCGGGAGGCCGAGGCGAGCAGTACTTC. It is translated as CASTKDAGGRGEQYF.

The V call is TRBV28, the J call TRBJ1-2; the match to TRBD1 covers 9 bases. The CDR3 has 13 amino acids. The V gene's germline CDR1 is MDHEN and CDR2 SYDVKM. V gave up 6 bases and J gave up 8 bases; unmatched junction bases: 7. The CDR3 nucleotides read TGTGCCAGCAGGTACAGGGGGCGAAGCGGCTACACCTTC. Amino acid sequence: CASRYRGRSGYTF.

The table lists this clone with a few counts. The chain has TRBV12-5 and TRBJ1-5, with unresolved D. Looked up from germline, CDR1 is LGHNT and CDR2 is FRNRAP. There are 13 residues in the CDR3. V gave up 3 bases and J gave up 2 bases, with 5 bases separating them. CDR3 protein: CASGFDGNQPQHF. The CDR3, as DNA: TGTGCTAGTGGTTTTGATGGCAATCAGCCCCAGCATTTT.

This chain connects TRBV7-9 to TRBJ1-1, with D unresolved. CDR1 and CDR2 (germline): SEHNR, FQNEAQ (reference sequence). V was shortened by 1 base and J by 7 bases, with 4 bases between the two germline ends. This CDR3 contains 11 residues. The CDR3 is CASSLGSEAFF. DNA for the CDR3: TGTGCCAGCAGCTTAGGCAGTGAAGCTTTCTTT.

V usage is TRBV28 and J usage is TRBJ1-6; TRBD1 aligns across 8 bases. V shed 4 bases, J shed 10 bases, and the junction held 6 bases outside the gene matches. Germline lookup yields CDR1 MDHEN and CDR2 SYDVKM. This CDR3 contains 14 residues. CDR3 amino acids: CASSSDRAGSPLHF. CDR3 nucleotides: TGTGCCAGCAGTTCGGACAGGGCAGGGTCACCCCTCCACTTT.

The J gene is TRBJ1-1, the V gene TRBV7-9; no definite D call. This CDR3 has 19 amino acids. Germline V lookup: CDR1 SEHNR, CDR2 FQNEAQ (reference sequence). V lost 5 bases, J lost 2 bases, and 27 bases lay in between. The CDR3 loop is CASSPARRELAVGNTEAFF. The DNA for the CDR3 is TGTGCCAGCAGCCCCGCTCGCCGGGAATTGGCCGTTGGTAACACTGAAGCTTTCTTT.

The chain carries TRBV7-6 and TRBJ2-3; TRBD2 matches 12 bases. This CDR3 contains 16 residues. V dropped 5 bases and J dropped 1; count of bases not matched to a gene: 4. Germline-derived CDR1 and CDR2 are SGHVS and FNYEAQ. The CDR3, as DNA: TGTGCCAGCAGCGGACGGACTAGCGGGGGCACAGATACGCAGTATTTT. Translation gives CASSGRTSGGTDTQYF. The full variable domain, its missing parts supplied by reference TRBV7-6 and TRBJ2-3, is GAGVSQSPRYKVTKRGQDVALRCDPISGHVSLYWYRQALGQGPEFLTYFNYEAQQDKSGLPNDRFSAERPEGSISTLTIQRTEQRDSAMYRCASSGRTSGGTDTQYFGPGTRLTVL.

V usage is TRBV24-1 and J usage is TRBJ2-3, with D uncertain. Trimming pared 0 bases from V and 1 base from J, leaving 7 bases between. From germline, CDR1 is KGHDR and CDR2 SFDVKD. There are 15 residues in the CDR3. The chain's CDR3 is CATSDLAQGTDTQYF. CDR3 bases: TGTGCCACCAGTGATTTGGCCCAGGGCACAGATACGCAGTATTTT.

The chain carries TRBV5-6 and TRBJ2-7; TRBD1 aligns across 9 bases. Germline CDR1 SGHDT, CDR2 YYEEEE. The CDR3 sequence is 13 residues long. With V trimmed by 5 bases and J by 4 bases, 4 bases remained unmatched. As DNA, the CDR3 is TGTGCCAGCAGAACAGGGGGCAGGTACGAGCAGTACTTC. It is translated as CASRTGGRYEQYF.

The chain links TRBV7-8 to TRBJ2-1; 11 bases map to TRBD1. The CDR3 totals 16 residues. Germline V gene sequence: CDR1 SGHVS, CDR2 FQNEAQ. V trimming: 0 bases; J trimming: 7 bases; junction bases outside the gene matches: 5. Here the CDR3 DNA reads TGTGCCAGCAGCTTAGCCCGGGACAGGGGGATGAATGAGCAGTTCTTC. This encodes CASSLARDRGMNEQFF.

The genes are TRBV30 and TRBJ1-1; TRBD1 is a possible D gene (6 bases). Germline CDR1 GTSNPN, CDR2 SVGIG (reference sequence). V was pared by 0 bases and J by 6 bases, with 17 bases between. The CDR3 runs 15 residues. The CDR3 loop is CAWSVGRGEEAEAFF. In DNA, the CDR3 is TGTGCCTGGAGTGTAGGGAGGGGGGAAGAGGCTGAAGCTTTCTTT.

The gene calls are TRBV3-1 (or the pseudogene TRBV3-2) and TRBJ1-3, with D maybe TRBD1 (5 bases). This CDR3 is built from 14 residues. Trimming took off 4 bases at V and 2 bases at J, with 9 bases between the two ends. The germline V gene has CDR1 LGHDT and CDR2 YNNKEL (reference sequence). CDR3 in amino acids: CASSPRGAGNTIYF. DNA for the CDR3: TGTGCCAGCAGCCCAAGGGGAGCTGGAAACACCATATATTTT.

This chain links TRBV30 with TRBJ2-4; 8 positions agree with TRBD1. The germline V gene encodes CDR1 GTSNPN and CDR2 SVGIG (reference sequence). CDR3 length: 12 amino acids. With V trimmed by 5 bases and J by 8 bases, 5 bases remained unmatched. The DNA of the CDR3 is TGTGCCTGGCAGGGGGCAGATTACATTCAGTACTTC. Protein sequence: CAWQGADYIQYF.

The count of this clone is one. V usage is TRBV28 and J usage is TRBJ2-2, with D perhaps TRBD2 (6 bases). The germline V gene has CDR1 MDHEN and CDR2 SYDVKM. This CDR3 comprises 15 residues. V lost 4 bases to trimming and J lost 2 bases, with 11 bases between them. CDR3 amino acids: CASSSDGRNTGELFF. The CDR3, as DNA: TGTGCCAGCAGTTCGGACGGGAGAAACACCGGGGAGCTGTTTTTT.

This clone has a single count. The chain uses TRBV6-6 and TRBJ1-5, with D perhaps TRBD1 (6 bases). The ends were cut back, 3 bases at V and 1 base at J, with 13 bases in the middle. The CDR3 sequence is 16 residues long. The germline V gene has CDR1 MNHNY and CDR2 SVGAGI (reference sequence). The CDR3 loop reads CASSYYQTGSNQPQHF. The CDR3 DNA sequence: TGTGCCAGCAGTTATTACCAAACAGGGAGCAATCAGCCCCAGCATTTT.